What follows is one TCR beta chain and its context. What it binds is unknown. This entry belongs to a study of T cells after yellow fever vaccination. This CDR3 has 15 residues. CDR1 and CDR2 (germline): MDHEN, SYDVKM. V dropped 4 bases and J dropped 8 bases, with 18 bases sitting between them. Universal primer sites and UMIs were introduced during 5'RACE template-switching synthesis of TCR cDNA. TCRdb re-derived calls from the 5' RACE reads in MiXCR, one entry per CDR3 protein. The data contain 610,000 or so distinct CDR3 sequences, roughly an eighth of them singletons. Broader study findings: Within FACS-sorted repertoires, abundant clonotypes contaminating from the bulk population could be present. In post-booster samples, most primary-vaccination clones reappeared (around 95% CD4, 88% CD8).

The chain combines TRBV28 with TRBJ2-4; D tentatively fits TRBD1 or TRBD2 (5 bases each). The sample here was PBMCs, taken on the day of the yellow fever booster vaccination. The sequence came from a man under 40 who received the YFV17D yellow fever vaccine. CDR3 protein: CASSSNEGIRDIQYF. The DNA for the CDR3 is TGTGCCAGCAGTTCTAACGAGGGGATTAGAGACATTCAGTACTTC.